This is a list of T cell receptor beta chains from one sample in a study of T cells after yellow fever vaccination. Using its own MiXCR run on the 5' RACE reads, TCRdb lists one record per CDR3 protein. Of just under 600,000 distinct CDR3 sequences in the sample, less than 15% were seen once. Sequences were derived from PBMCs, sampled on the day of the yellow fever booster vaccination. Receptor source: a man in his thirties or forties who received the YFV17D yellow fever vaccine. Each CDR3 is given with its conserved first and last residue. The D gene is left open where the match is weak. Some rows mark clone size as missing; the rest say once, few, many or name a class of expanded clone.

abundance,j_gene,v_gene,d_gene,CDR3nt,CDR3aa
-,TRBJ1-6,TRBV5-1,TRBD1,TGCGCCAGCAGCTTCATTAAGGGGGACAGGTCTTCCCCCCTCCACTTT,CASSFIKGDRSSPLHF
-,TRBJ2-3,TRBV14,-,TGTGCCAGCAGCCAAGAGAGGACAGTTCAGAATACGCAGTATTTT,CASSQERTVQNTQYF
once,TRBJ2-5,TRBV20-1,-,TGCAGTGTACTCTCCTCGGGCCTCCAAGAGACCCAGTACTTC,CSVLSSGLQETQYF
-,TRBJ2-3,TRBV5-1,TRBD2,TGCGCCAGCACCACGGGACTAGGAGGCACAGATACGCAGTATTTT,CASTTGLGGTDTQYF
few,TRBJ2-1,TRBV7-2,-,TGTGCCAGCAGCTTAGGAAGGAGCTACAGCTCCTACAATGAGCAGTTCTTC,CASSLGRSYSSYNEQFF
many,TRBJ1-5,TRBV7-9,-,TGTGCCAGCAGCTTAGTAGGGGGGCAGCCCCAGCATTTT,CASSLVGGQPQHF
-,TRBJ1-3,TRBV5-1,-,TGCGCCAGCAGCGGAGGACTGGAAGGAAACACCATATATTTT,CASSGGLEGNTIYF
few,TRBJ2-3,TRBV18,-,TGTGCCAGCTCACCACAGGAATACACAGATACGCAGTATTTT,CASSPQEYTDTQYF
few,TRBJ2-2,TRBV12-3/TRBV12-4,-,TGTGCCAGCAGTGTTTGGGAAGTGAACACCGGGGAGCTGTTTTTT,CASSVWEVNTGELFF
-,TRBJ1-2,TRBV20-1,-,TGCAGTGCCCTACCGGACAGTTTCTATGGCTACACCTTC,CSALPDSFYGYTF
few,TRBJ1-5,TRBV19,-,TGTGCCAGTAGTGGGTCAGGGGGCAATCAGCCCCAGCATTTT,CASSGSGGNQPQHF
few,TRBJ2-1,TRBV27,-,TGTGCCAGCAGTCCACGGGACGGGTCCTACAATGAGCAGTTCTTC,CASSPRDGSYNEQFF
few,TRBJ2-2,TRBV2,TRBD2,TGTGCCAGCAGAGCGGGACTCCGAGGCGGGGAGCTGTTTTTT,CASRAGLRGGELFF
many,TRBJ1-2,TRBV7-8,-,TGTGCCAGCAGCTTAAGGTCTAACTATGGCTACACCTTC,CASSLRSNYGYTF
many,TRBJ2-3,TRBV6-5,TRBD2,TGTGCCACCTCGGGGGGGGTGACGGGGACGCAGTATTTT,CATSGGVTGTQYF
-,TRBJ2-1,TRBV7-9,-,TGTGCCAGCACCCCTACGGAGTTTCGGGAGTTCTTC,CASTPTEFREFF
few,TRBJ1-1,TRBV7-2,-,TGTGCCAGCAGCTCAGGACACTTGAACACTGAAGCTTTCTTT,CASSSGHLNTEAFF
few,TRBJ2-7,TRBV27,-,TGTGCCAGCAGTTTATCCCCTAGGGTCTACGAGCAGTACTTC,CASSLSPRVYEQYF
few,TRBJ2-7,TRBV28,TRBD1,TGTGCCAGCAACCAAGGGGGACAGGGGGCGCGGGAGCAGTACTTC,CASNQGGQGAREQYF
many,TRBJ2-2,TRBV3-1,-,TGTGCCAGCAGCCAAGGGTTGCTGGGGATAGATAACACCGGGGAGCTGTTTTTT,CASSQGLLGIDNTGELFF